These 12 T cell receptor beta chains were sequenced from one sample in a study of graft-versus-host responses after intestinal transplantation. Measured with immunoSEQ multiplex PCR; TCRdb has only the in-frame clones, and not every one. The sample has fewer than 45,000 clones; more than 90% are singletons. Source: PBMCs, taken 16 days after intestinal transplant. All receptors come from a human patient who received an intestinal transplant, so some T cells may come from the graft donor.

This chain uses TRBV18 with TRBJ1-1, with D unclear. This CDR3 contains 14 residues. Trimming left V 3 bases short and J 7 bases short, with 15 bases between. CDR1 is KGHSH, CDR2 LQKENI, per germline. CDR3 amino acids: CASSPLDPAGEAFF. CDR3 DNA: TGTGCCAGCTCACCTCTGGACCCGGCGGGTGAAGCTTTCTTT.

The chain uses TRBV28 and TRBJ1-2; no firm D call. The CDR3 is 15 residues long. V was cut by 2 bases and J by 0 bases, with 10 bases left in between. Germline V CDR1 and CDR2: MDHEN, SYDVKM. CDR3 residues: CASSLKARANYGYTF. Written as DNA, the CDR3 is TGTGCCAGCAGTTTAAAGGCGCGAGCTAACTATGGCTACACCTTC.

The chain joins TRBV9 to TRBJ2-3; TRBD1 or TRBD2 may be the D gene (5 bases each). Trimming removed 4 bases at V and 5 bases at J, with 14 bases between. CDR1 is SGDLS, CDR2 YYNGEE, per germline. There are 14 residues in the CDR3. CDR3 sequence reads: CASSPIGTGDTQYF. For the CDR3, the DNA is TGTGCCAGCAGCCCTATTGGGACGGGAGATACGCAGTATTTT. Looking up the rest from reference TRBV9 and TRBJ2-3 gives the full variable domain: DSGVTQTPKHLITATGQRVTLRCSPRSGDLSVYWYQQSLDQGLQFLIQYYNGEERAKGNILERFSAQQFPDLHSELNLSSLELGDSALYFCASSPIGTGDTQYFGPGTRLTVL.

V and J are TRBV1 and TRBJ1-2. TRBV1 is annotated as a pseudogene. The CDR3 length is 16 residues. The CDR3 DNA is TGCACCAGCAGATCCCTCCGTGTGCGAAAGACCTATGGCTACACCTTC. It is translated as CTSRSLRVRKTYGYTF.

This sequence joins TRBV19 and TRBJ2-3; 10 bases agree with TRBD2. In germline, CDR1 is LNHDA, CDR2 SQIVND (reference sequence). The CDR3 extends over 16 amino acids. Trimming removed 3 bases from V and 2 bases from J; junction bases left unmatched: 5. The CDR3 sequence is CASSIRTSGITDTQYF. CDR3 bases: TGTGCCAGTAGTATTCGGACTAGCGGAATCACAGATACGCAGTATTTT.

The CDR3 reads CASRGGASGIVYEQFF. CDR3 DNA sequence: TGCGCCAGCAGGGGGGGGGCTAGCGGGATAGTGTATGAGCAGTTCTTC. J is TRBJ2-1 and V is TRBV10-2, with TRBD2 identical over 9 bases. The junction had 14 bases not matched to a gene; V was cut back by 6 bases and J by 8 bases. The CDR3 covers 16 residues. Per germline, CDR1 WSHSY and CDR2 SAAADI.

This chain connects TRBV28 to TRBJ2-1; 7 bases are shared with TRBD2. The ends lost 5 bases at V and 6 bases at J; junction bases unmatched: 7. The CDR3 has 14 amino acids. Germline CDR1 reads MDHEN; CDR2 reads SYDVKM. Here the CDR3 DNA reads TGTGCCAGCAGTACTCCCGGGACTACCAATGAGCAGTTCTTC. Translation gives CASSTPGTTNEQFF.

The chain carries TRBV6-1 and TRBJ2-7; the match to TRBD2 covers 8 bases. Germline trimming cut 5 bases from V and 2 bases from J; bases unmatched to any gene: 8. This CDR3 has 15 residues. Per the germline V gene, CDR1 is MNHNS and CDR2 is SASEGT. CDR3 region: CASSPRTSRPYEQYF. CDR3 coding DNA: TGTGCCAGCAGTCCCCGGACTAGCCGGCCCTACGAGCAGTACTTC.

Note on this clone: Distinct nucleotide sequences in the sample also encode this CDR3. The gene calls are TRBV23-1 and TRBJ1-5, with TRBD1 as a possible D gene (6 bases). TRBV23-1 is filed as an ORF, its function uncertain. This CDR3 contains 19 residues. Trimming pared 3 bases from V and 0 bases from J, leaving 21 bases between. CDR3 sequence: CASSQAGDDRRYSNQPQHF. For the CDR3, the DNA is TGCGCCAGCAGTCAGGCCGGCGATGACAGGAGATATAGCAATCAGCCCCAGCATTTT.

The chain recombines TRBV30 with TRBJ1-2, with D perhaps TRBD1 (6 bases). Germline V CDR1 and CDR2: GTSNPN, SVGIG (reference sequence). The CDR3 is 14 residues long. V was shortened by 7 bases and J by 2 bases, with 17 bases between the two germline ends. The CDR3 DNA reads TGTGCCTCCGAGCCCCTAGACAGGAACTATGGCTACACCTTC. Protein sequence: CASEPLDRNYGYTF.

The chain combines TRBV10-3 with TRBJ2-7; 9 bases are shared with TRBD2. There are 15 residues in the CDR3. Trimming removed 3 bases from V and 2 bases from J; junction bases left unmatched: 5. Germline CDR1 and CDR2: ENHRY and SYGVKD. Here the CDR3 DNA reads TGTGCCATCAGTGAATGGCGGGAGGGAGCCTACGAGCAGTACTTC. It encodes CAISEWREGAYEQYF.

The gene calls are TRBV27 and TRBJ2-7, with D possibly being TRBD1 (6 bases). Trimming left V 5 bases short and J 2 bases short, with 16 bases between. The germline CDR1 and CDR2 sequences are MNHEY and SMNVEV (reference sequence). The CDR3 covers 15 residues. The CDR3 DNA reads TGTGCCAGCAGTATACTCGGGACACCTCCCTACGAGCAGTACTTC. It translates to CASSILGTPPYEQYF.